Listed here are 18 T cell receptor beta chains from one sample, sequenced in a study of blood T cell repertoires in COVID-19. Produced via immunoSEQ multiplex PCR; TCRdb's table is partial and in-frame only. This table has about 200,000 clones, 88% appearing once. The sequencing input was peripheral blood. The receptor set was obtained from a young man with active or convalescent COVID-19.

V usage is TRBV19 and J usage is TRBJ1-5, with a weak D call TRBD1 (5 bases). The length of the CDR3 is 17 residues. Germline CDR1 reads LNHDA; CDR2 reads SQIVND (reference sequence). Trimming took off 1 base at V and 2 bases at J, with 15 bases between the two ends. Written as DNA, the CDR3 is TGTGCCAGTAGTATAGTCGGGCAGGGCAACGGCAATCAGCCCCAGCATTTT. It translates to CASSIVGQGNGNQPQHF.

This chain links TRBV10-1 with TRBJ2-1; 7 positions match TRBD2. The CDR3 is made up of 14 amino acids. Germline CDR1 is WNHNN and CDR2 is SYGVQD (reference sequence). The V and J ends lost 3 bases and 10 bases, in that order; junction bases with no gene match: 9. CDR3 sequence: CASSDVVAGGEQFF. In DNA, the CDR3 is TGCGCCAGCAGTGATGTAGTAGCGGGCGGAGAGCAGTTCTTC.

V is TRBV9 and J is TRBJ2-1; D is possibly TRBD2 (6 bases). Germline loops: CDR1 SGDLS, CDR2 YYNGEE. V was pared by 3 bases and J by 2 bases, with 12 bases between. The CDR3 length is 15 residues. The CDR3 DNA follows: TGTGCCAGCAGCGGAGCGGGTGAAACCTACAATGAGCAGTTCTTC. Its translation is CASSGAGETYNEQFF.

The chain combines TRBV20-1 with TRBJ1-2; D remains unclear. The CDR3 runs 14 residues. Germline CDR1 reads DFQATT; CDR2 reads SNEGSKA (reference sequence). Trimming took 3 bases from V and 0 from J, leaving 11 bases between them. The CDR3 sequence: CSASETGANYGYTF. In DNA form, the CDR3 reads TGCAGTGCTAGTGAGACGGGAGCTAACTATGGCTACACCTTC.

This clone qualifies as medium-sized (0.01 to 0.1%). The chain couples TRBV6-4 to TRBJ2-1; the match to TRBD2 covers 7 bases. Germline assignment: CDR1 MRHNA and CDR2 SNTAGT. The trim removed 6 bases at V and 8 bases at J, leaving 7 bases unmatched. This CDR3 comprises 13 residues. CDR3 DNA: TGTGCCAGCAGCTTAACTAGCGTGGATGAGCAGTTCTTC. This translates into CASSLTSVDEQFF.

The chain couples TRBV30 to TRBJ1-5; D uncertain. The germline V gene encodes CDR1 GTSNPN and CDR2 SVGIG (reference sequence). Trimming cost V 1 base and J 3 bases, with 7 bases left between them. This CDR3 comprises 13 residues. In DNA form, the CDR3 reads TGTGCCTGGAGTGGCGCATCCAATCAGCCCCAGCATTTT. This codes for CAWSGASNQPQHF.

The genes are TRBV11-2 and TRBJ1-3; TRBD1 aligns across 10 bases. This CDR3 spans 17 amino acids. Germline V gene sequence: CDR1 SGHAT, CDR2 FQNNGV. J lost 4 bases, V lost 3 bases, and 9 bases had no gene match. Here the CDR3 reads CASSFRGQGMWGNTIYF. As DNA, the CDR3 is TGTGCCAGCAGCTTTCGGGGACAGGGGATGTGGGGAAACACCATATATTTT.

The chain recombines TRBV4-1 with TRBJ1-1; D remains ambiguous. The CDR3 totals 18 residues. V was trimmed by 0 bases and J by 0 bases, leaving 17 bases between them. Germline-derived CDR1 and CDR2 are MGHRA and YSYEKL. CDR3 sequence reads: CASSQEAAVVAMNTEAFF. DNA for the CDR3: TGCGCCAGCAGCCAAGAAGCTGCGGTAGTAGCTATGAACACTGAAGCTTTCTTT.

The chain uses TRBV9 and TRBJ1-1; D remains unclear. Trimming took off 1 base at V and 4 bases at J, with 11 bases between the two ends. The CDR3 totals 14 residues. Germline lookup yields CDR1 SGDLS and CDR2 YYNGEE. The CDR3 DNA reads TGTGCCAGCAGCGTATCCCCAACTGGCACTGAAGCTTTCTTT. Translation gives CASSVSPTGTEAFF. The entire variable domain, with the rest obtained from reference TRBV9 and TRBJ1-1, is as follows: DSGVTQTPKHLITATGQRVTLRCSPRSGDLSVYWYQQSLDQGLQFLIQYYNGEERAKGNILERFSAQQFPDLHSELNLSSLELGDSALYFCASSVSPTGTEAFFGQGTRLTVV.

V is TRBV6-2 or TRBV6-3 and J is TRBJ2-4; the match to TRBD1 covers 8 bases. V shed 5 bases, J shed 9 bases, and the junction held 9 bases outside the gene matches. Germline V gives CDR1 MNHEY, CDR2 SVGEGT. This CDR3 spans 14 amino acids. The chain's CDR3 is CASSGPGGDGIQYF. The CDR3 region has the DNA TGTGCCAGCAGTGGCCCAGGGGGCGATGGCATTCAGTACTTC.

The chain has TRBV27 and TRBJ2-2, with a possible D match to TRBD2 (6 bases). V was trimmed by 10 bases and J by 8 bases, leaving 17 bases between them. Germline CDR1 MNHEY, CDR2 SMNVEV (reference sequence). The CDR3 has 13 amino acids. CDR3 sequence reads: CATRPLAGGELFF. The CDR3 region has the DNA TGTGCCACCCGCCCCCTCGCGGGAGGGGAGCTGTTTTTT.

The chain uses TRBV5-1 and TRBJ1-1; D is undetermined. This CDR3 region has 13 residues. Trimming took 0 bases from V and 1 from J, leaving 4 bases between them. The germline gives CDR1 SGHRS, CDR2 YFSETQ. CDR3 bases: TGCGCCAGCAGCTTGGGAGGGAACACTGAAGCTTTCTTT. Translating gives CASSLGGNTEAFF.

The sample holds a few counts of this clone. The CDR3 DNA reads TGTGCCAGCAGCTTGGGATTGAGGGGGAATGAGAGGTACGAGCAGTACTTC. Protein product: CASSLGLRGNERYEQYF. This rearrangement joins TRBV5-4 to TRBJ2-7; D is perhaps TRBD1 (6 bases). V was clipped by 0 bases and J by 4 bases, with 20 bases between them. The germline V gene encodes CDR1 SGHNT and CDR2 YYREEE (reference sequence). This CDR3 is built from 17 residues.

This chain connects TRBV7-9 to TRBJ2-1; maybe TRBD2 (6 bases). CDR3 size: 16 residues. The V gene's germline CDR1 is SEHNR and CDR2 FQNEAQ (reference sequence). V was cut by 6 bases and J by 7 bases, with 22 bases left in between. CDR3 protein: CASRTWRDRPPNEQFF. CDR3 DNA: TGTGCCAGCAGGACTTGGCGGGATCGTCCTCCAAATGAGCAGTTCTTC.

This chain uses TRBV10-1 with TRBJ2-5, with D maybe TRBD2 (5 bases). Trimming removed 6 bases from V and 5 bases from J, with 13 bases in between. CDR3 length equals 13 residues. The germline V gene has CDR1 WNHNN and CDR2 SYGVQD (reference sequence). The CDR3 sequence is CASSETTGETQYF. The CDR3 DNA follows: TGCGCCAGCAGCGAAACAACGGGGGAGACCCAGTACTTC.

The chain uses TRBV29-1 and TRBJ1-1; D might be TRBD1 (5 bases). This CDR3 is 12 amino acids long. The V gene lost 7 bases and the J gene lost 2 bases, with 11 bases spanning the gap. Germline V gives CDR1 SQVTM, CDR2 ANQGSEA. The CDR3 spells CSAGRSNTEAFF. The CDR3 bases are TGCAGCGCGGGACGGTCAAACACTGAAGCTTTCTTT.

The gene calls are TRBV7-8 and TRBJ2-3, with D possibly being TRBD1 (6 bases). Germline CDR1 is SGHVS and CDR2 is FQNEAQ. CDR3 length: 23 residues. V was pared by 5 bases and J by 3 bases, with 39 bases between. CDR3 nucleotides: TGTGCCAGCAGCCGTTCCTCCCACAGGACAGCAGCACCGACTGAGGAGACTACAGATACGCAGTATTTT. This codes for CASSRSSHRTAAPTEETTDTQYF.

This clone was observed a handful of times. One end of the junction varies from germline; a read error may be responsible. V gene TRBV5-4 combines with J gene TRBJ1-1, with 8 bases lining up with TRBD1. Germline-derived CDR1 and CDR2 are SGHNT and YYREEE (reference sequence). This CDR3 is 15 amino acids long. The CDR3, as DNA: TGTGCCTATAAACCCGGACAGGGAGTGAACGCTGAAGCTTTCTTT. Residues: CAYKPGQGVNAEAFF.